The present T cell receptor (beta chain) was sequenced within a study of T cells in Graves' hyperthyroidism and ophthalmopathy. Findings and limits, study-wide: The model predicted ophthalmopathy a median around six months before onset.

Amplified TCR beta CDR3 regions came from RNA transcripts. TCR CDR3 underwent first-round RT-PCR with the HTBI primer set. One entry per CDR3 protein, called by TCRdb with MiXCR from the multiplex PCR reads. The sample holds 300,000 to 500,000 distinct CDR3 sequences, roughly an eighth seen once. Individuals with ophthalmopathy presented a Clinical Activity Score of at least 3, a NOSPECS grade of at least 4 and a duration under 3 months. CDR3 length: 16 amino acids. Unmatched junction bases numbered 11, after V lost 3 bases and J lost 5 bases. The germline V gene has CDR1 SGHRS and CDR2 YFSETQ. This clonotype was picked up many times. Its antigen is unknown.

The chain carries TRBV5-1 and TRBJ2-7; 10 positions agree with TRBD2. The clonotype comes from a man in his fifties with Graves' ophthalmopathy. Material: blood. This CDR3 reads CASSSALAGVLDEQYF. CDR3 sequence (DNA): TGCGCCAGCAGCTCCGCTCTAGCGGGAGTTCTAGACGAGCAGTACTTC.